This entry describes one T cell receptor (beta chain). This specimen comes from a study of blood T cell repertoires in COVID-19. Overall study context: There were acute and convalescent COVID-19 samples, and they came from the United States, Italy and Spain. T cells, B-cell-depleted T cells, or PBMCs provided the cDNA or gDNA that served as material.

Trimming took 5 bases from V and 4 from J; bases not matched to a gene: 7. CDR3 length: 15 residues. CDR1 SGHRS and CDR2 YFSETQ come from the germline V gene. In the original analysis: Amplifying reference gene primers gave estimates of nucleated cell counts. This table comes from immunoSEQ multiplex PCR, and its TCRdb copy is limited to in-frame clones, with some not included. The V and J calls and clone size come from that table; D and trimming were worked out from the DNA. Of about 140,000 clones listed, roughly 84% are singletons. The TCR sequence derives from a human donor in a cohort sampled during active COVID-19. This sequence joins TRBV5-1 and TRBJ2-3, with 10 bases aligning to TRBD2. Sequencing was done on a sample of peripheral blood. CDR3 in amino acids: CASSHQRGGADTQYF. Written as DNA, the CDR3 is TGCGCCAGCAGTCACCAGCGGGGGGGGGCAGATACGCAGTATTTT.